This TCR beta chain derives from a study of CD8 T cells in cerebrospinal fluid in Alzheimer's disease. Study overall: Clonal expansion of CSF T cells was measured with plate-based and droplet-based single-cell sequencing.

Profiling of CSF cells used 10X single-cell V(D)J plus 5' expression. TCRdb reprocessed the 10x single-cell sequencing reads and stores each CDR3 protein as one record, lacking DNA. Its clone listing holds roughly 820 distinct CDR3 sequences. Considering frequency, this clonotype is large. No antigen is known for it. A neurodegenerative disease comparison group consisted of Parkinson's disease patients. Germline V gene data show CDR1 as ENHRY and CDR2 as SYGVKD. The CDR3 totals 17 residues. Study observations and caveats: Finding EBV-specific TCRs in cerebrospinal fluid does not show EBV causes Alzheimer's disease.

The clonotype comes from a human donor with Parkinson's disease. Input material: cerebrospinal fluid. The chain recombines TRBV10-3 with TRBJ1-5; TCRdb picks TRBD1, but there is no DNA to check that call. CDR3: CAISERGGDTSNQPQHF.